One sample yielded the 23 T cell receptor beta chains listed below, sequenced in a study of shared clonotypes between healthy human individuals. Sequenced by immunoSEQ multiplex PCR; TCRdb stores in-frame clones only, minus some. The profile shows roughly 1 million clones, about 75% of them singletons. Sequences were obtained from memory CD4+ T cells sorted from blood. The subset is: CD45RA-negative fraction. The receptors derive from a man aged 18 to 35 in good health.

The chain recombines TRBV11-2 with TRBJ1-1; no clear D. The CDR3 is 14 residues long. Germline values: CDR1 SGHAT, CDR2 FQNNGV. The ends were cut back, 3 bases at V and 1 base at J, with 9 bases in the middle. The CDR3, as DNA: TGTGCCAGCAGCTTCCGTTACGGGAACACTGAAGCTTTCTTT. This codes for CASSFRYGNTEAFF. The whole variable domain, remainder taken from reference TRBV11-2 and TRBJ1-1, is EAGVAQSPRYKIIEKRQSVAFWCNPISGHATLYWYQQILGQGPKLLIQFQNNGVVDDSQLPKDRFSAERLKGVDSTLKIQPAKLEDSAVYLCASSFRYGNTEAFFGQGTRLTVV.

The rearrangement uses TRBV11-2 and TRBJ2-1; weak D call: TRBD1 (6 bases). The germline V gene encodes CDR1 SGHAT and CDR2 FQNNGV. V lost 2 bases and J lost 2, with 10 bases in between. This CDR3 spans 15 amino acids. The CDR3: CASSLFQGPYNEQFF. The CDR3, as DNA: TGTGCCAGCAGCTTATTCCAGGGGCCCTACAATGAGCAGTTCTTC.

The chain employs TRBV5-1 and TRBJ2-7, with 10 bases aligning to TRBD1. The CDR3 contains 15 residues. CDR1 and CDR2 (germline): SGHRS, YFSETQ. The V segment lost 4 bases and the J segment 2 bases; nucleotides outside the gene matches: 6. The CDR3: CASSLGQGGTYEQYF. The CDR3 nucleotides read TGCGCCAGCAGCCTCGGACAGGGGGGGACCTACGAGCAGTACTTC.

CDR3 protein: CSVEGGPGTRSYEQYF. CDR3 bases: TGCAGCGTTGAAGGGGGGCCGGGGACTAGAAGCTACGAGCAGTACTTC. The gene calls are TRBV29-1 and TRBJ2-7, with 8 nucleotides matching TRBD2. Unmatched junction bases numbered 11, after V lost 1 base and J lost 3 bases. CDR1 and CDR2 from the germline V gene are SQVTM and ANQGSEA. This CDR3 is 16 amino acids long.

J is TRBJ2-3 and V is TRBV9; 7 positions match TRBD1. Germline-derived CDR1 and CDR2 are SGDLS and YYNGEE. This CDR3 has 14 amino acids. Trimming took 6 bases from V and 0 from J; bases not matched to a gene: 4. Here the CDR3 reads CASNGQASTDTQYF. Written as DNA, the CDR3 is TGTGCCAGCAACGGACAGGCTAGCACAGATACGCAGTATTTT.

This clone was recorded once. The chain employs TRBV9 and TRBJ2-1, with D unclear. The CDR3 runs 14 residues. V lost 0 bases, J lost 5 bases, and 9 bases lay in between. Germline V gene sequence: CDR1 SGDLS, CDR2 YYNGEE. The CDR3 nucleotides read TGTGCCAGCAGCGTAGGAGGCGAGAACAATGAGCAGTTCTTC. Translating gives CASSVGGENNEQFF.

The chain has TRBV7-6 and TRBJ2-7; possibly TRBD1 for D (5 bases). This CDR3 has 12 residues. CDR1 and CDR2 (germline): SGHVS, FNYEAQ. The germline V and J ends were trimmed by 5 bases and 4 bases, with 9 bases remaining between them. The CDR3 region is CASSVDRYEQYF. The CDR3 DNA reads TGTGCCAGCAGCGTAGACAGATACGAGCAGTACTTC. Full variable domain (missing parts from reference TRBV7-6 and TRBJ2-7): GAGVSQSPRYKVTKRGQDVALRCDPISGHVSLYWYRQALGQGPEFLTYFNYEAQQDKSGLPNDRFSAERPEGSISTLTIQRTEQRDSAMYRCASSVDRYEQYFGPGTRLTVT.

The chain combines TRBV2 with TRBJ2-7, with 7 bases lining up with TRBD1. The CDR3 length is 14 residues. CDR1 SNHLY and CDR2 FYNNEI come from the germline V gene. The V segment lost 2 bases and the J segment 3 bases; nucleotides outside the gene matches: 4. The CDR3 DNA is TGTGCCAGCAGTGAACGACAGGGTTTCTACGAGCAGTACTTC. Translation: CASSERQGFYEQYF.

To note about this clone: It may be a read error: a sequence one base away is much more abundant. Different DNA sequences within this sample yield the same CDR3. The V gene is TRBV6-1, the J gene TRBJ1-2, with TRBD1 matching over 7 bases. The CDR3 consists of 13 residues. V shed 5 bases and J 4 bases; nucleotides not matched to a gene: 4. CDR1 is MNHNS, CDR2 SASEGT, per germline. CDR3 in amino acids: CASSPDRPYGYTF. The CDR3 region has the DNA TGTGCCAGCAGTCCGGACAGGCCCTATGGCTACACCTTC.

A few counts support this clone. This chain links TRBV4-3 with TRBJ1-2; tentatively, D is TRBD1 (5 bases). There are 15 residues in the CDR3. Trimming took 0 bases from V and 4 from J, leaving 12 bases between them. Germline-derived CDR1 and CDR2 are LGHNA and YSLEER. CDR3 in amino acids: CASSQEVRGFYGYTF. CDR3 sequence (DNA): TGCGCCAGCAGCCAAGAAGTGAGGGGCTTCTATGGCTACACCTTC.

Concerning this clone: The sample has other DNA sequences that encode this CDR3 too. V and J are TRBV9 and TRBJ1-3; D perhaps matches TRBD1 (5 bases). The CDR3 spans 15 residues. Looked up from germline, CDR1 is SGDLS and CDR2 is YYNGEE. V was trimmed by 0 bases and J by 1 base, leaving 8 bases between them. CDR3 nucleotides: TGTGCCAGCAGCGTAGATGGGGGTTCTGGAAACACCATATATTTT. This encodes CASSVDGGSGNTIYF.

The chain is built from TRBV5-1 and TRBJ2-3; D remains ambiguous. The CDR3 totals 17 residues. V lost 0 bases and J lost 0, with 14 bases in between. Looked up from germline, CDR1 is SGHRS and CDR2 is YFSETQ. As DNA, the CDR3 is TGCGCCAGCAGCTTGGCCTCTGGCTCCTATAGCACAGATACGCAGTATTTT. It encodes CASSLASGSYSTDTQYF.

This clone appeared a few times. An end of the junction does not agree with germline; a read error may underlie this. The chain recombines TRBV9 with TRBJ2-1; D is uncertain. The V gene's germline CDR1 is SGDLS and CDR2 YYNGEE. This CDR3 comprises 15 residues. The CDR3 nucleotides read TGTGCCAGCAGCGTTGGCCTAGGCTCCTTCAATGAGCAGTTCTTC. Amino acids: CASSVGLGSFNEQFF.

The chain links TRBV2 to TRBJ1-1; D unresolved. The CDR3 has 12 residues. Trimming removed 8 bases from V and 1 base from J, with 8 bases in between. Looked up from germline, CDR1 is SNHLY and CDR2 is FYNNEI. Written as DNA, the CDR3 is TGTGCCAGCCTCTTCGCGAACACTGAAGCTTTCTTT. It encodes CASLFANTEAFF.

V gene TRBV5-1 combines with J gene TRBJ2-5, with D perhaps assigned TRBD1 or TRBD2 (6 bases each). The germline V gene encodes CDR1 SGHRS and CDR2 YFSETQ. CDR3 length: 15 amino acids. Trimming took off 0 bases at V and 5 bases at J, with 14 bases between the two ends. This CDR3 is CASSLVGGPLETQYF. CDR3 sequence (DNA): TGCGCCAGCAGCTTGGTTGGGGGGCCCCTGGAGACCCAGTACTTC.

The CDR3 reads CASSVGGVGQPQHF. For the CDR3, the DNA is TGTGCCAGCAGCGTAGGGGGGGTTGGTCAGCCCCAGCATTTT. V gene TRBV9 combines with J gene TRBJ1-5, with a possible D match to TRBD1 (5 bases). The V gene lost 0 bases and the J gene lost 6 bases, with 10 bases spanning the gap. The CDR3 covers 14 residues. Germline V lookup: CDR1 SGDLS, CDR2 YYNGEE.

This rearrangement joins TRBV6-5 to TRBJ1-5; 7 bases match TRBD1. This CDR3 contains 14 residues. CDR1 and CDR2 (germline): MNHEY, SVGAGI. V trimming: 0 bases; J trimming: 15 bases; junction bases outside the gene matches: 11. As DNA, the CDR3 is TGTGCCAGCAGTTACTCGAGGGGTCAGGGGGTGAGGCATTTT. Translated: CASSYSRGQGVRHF.

This chain links TRBV5-6 with TRBJ1-2, with D tentatively TRBD1 (6 bases). The germline V and J ends were trimmed by 1 base and 8 bases, with 27 bases remaining between them. The CDR3 has 18 residues. CDR1 and CDR2 from the germline V gene are SGHDT and YYEEEE. This CDR3 reads CASSLRTTGTGLRGGYTF. As DNA, the CDR3 is TGTGCCAGCAGCTTGAGGACTACAGGGACGGGTTTGAGAGGGGGCTACACCTTC.

The chain recombines TRBV15 with TRBJ2-3, with 12 bases aligning to TRBD2. Germline V gene lookup returns CDR1 LNHNV and CDR2 YYDKDF (reference sequence). Unmatched junction bases numbered 4, after V lost 5 bases and J lost 1 base. The CDR3 has 16 amino acids. Here the CDR3 DNA reads TGTGCCACCAGCCGCAGACTAGCGGGGGGCACAGATACGCAGTATTTT. This gives the protein CATSRRLAGGTDTQYF.

This clone occurred a few times. The chain couples TRBV27 to TRBJ1-5; D is uncertain. The V gene lost 6 bases and the J gene lost 2 bases, with 11 bases spanning the gap. The germline V gene has CDR1 MNHEY and CDR2 SMNVEV (reference sequence). CDR3 length equals 14 residues. This CDR3 reads CASRTGSGNQPQHF. The CDR3 DNA reads TGTGCCAGCAGAACCGGGAGTGGCAATCAGCCCCAGCATTTT.

The V call is TRBV18, the J call TRBJ2-3; D is possibly TRBD1 (5 bases). Per germline, CDR1 KGHSH and CDR2 LQKENI. The CDR3 covers 14 residues. V shed 1 base and J shed 3 bases, with 8 bases lying between them. Here the CDR3 reads CASSPQGWTDTQYF. CDR3 nucleotides: TGTGCCAGCTCACCACAGGGGTGGACAGATACGCAGTATTTT.

This clone was counted a few times. The chain couples TRBV4-3 to TRBJ1-6, with TRBD1 matching 7 bases. The V gene's germline CDR1 is LGHNA and CDR2 YSLEER. The CDR3 totals 15 residues. The J segment lost 10 bases and the V segment lost 4 bases, leaving 10 bases of the junction unmatched. In nucleotides, the CDR3 is TGCGCCAGCAGCCCCGGTCGGGACAGCGGATCACCCCTCCACTTT. It codes for CASSPGRDSGSPLHF.

V is TRBV6-1 and J is TRBJ1-4; possible D gene TRBD1, 6 bases. Germline V lookup: CDR1 MNHNS, CDR2 SASEGT. The V and J ends lost 7 bases and 8 bases respectively, with 14 bases between them. The CDR3 contains 13 residues. The DNA for the CDR3 is TGTGCCAGCACGGGGGGCGCGTGGGAAAAACTGTTTTTT. It specifies CASTGGAWEKLFF.